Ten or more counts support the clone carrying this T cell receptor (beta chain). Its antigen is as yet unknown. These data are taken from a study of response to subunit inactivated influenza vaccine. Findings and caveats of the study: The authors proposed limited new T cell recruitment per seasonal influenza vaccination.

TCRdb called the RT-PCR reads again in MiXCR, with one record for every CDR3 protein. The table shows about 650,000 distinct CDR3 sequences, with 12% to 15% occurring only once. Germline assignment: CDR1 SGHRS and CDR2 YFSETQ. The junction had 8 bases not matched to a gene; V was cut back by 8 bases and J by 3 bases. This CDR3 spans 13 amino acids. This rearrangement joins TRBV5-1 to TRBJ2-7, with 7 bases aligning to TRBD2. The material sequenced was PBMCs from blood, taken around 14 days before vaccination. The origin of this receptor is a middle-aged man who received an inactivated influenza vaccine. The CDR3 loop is CASRLAPNYEQYF. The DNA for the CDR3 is TGCGCCAGTCGACTAGCCCCTAACTACGAGCAGTACTTC. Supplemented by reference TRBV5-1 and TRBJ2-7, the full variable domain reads KAGVTQTPRYLIKTRGQQVTLSCSPISGHRSVSWYQQTPGQGLQFLFEYFSETQRNKGNFPGRFSGRQFSNSRSEMNVSTLELGDSALYLCASRLAPNYEQYFGPGTRLTVT.